This T cell receptor (beta chain) was identified during a study of PD-1 blockade in classical Hodgkin lymphoma. Points from the study as a whole: Newly diagnosed patients and complete responders had comparable diversity at baseline.

Assay used: immunoSEQ multiplex PCR; TCRdb lists only in-frame clones, some missing. The sample holds 21,000 or so clones, roughly 88% seen once. Time point in this sample: cycle 4 day 1 (C4D1), after more than five weeks of nivolumab. Each patient's relapse followed autologous stem cell transplantation, and brentuximab vedotin exposure varied. Looked up from germline, CDR1 is MGHRA and CDR2 is YSYEKL. The CDR3 has 15 amino acids. V was trimmed by 3 bases and J by 4 bases, leaving 15 bases between them. A note on this clone: Its specificity is not known.

Specimen: peripheral blood mononuclear cells (PBMCs), collected before the fourth cycle of nivolumab. J is TRBJ1-2 and V is TRBV4-1; D not certain. The origin of this receptor is a human donor with classical Hodgkin lymphoma. Written as DNA, the CDR3 is TGCGCCAGCAGCCACGCCCAAACAGCAATCTATGGCTACACCTTC. Protein: CASSHAQTAIYGYTF.